Each of the 4 T cell receptor beta chains below was sequenced from the same sample in a study of OX40 agonist ivuxolimab in advanced cancers. The table came from immunoSEQ multiplex PCR; TCRdb's copy has only in-frame clones and leaves some out. Seen here are tens of thousands of clones, 85% observed once, and the top ten hold roughly 16%. The sequencing here drew on CD4+ or CD8+ T cells sorted from blood, taken in a trial of the OX40 agonist ivuxolimab. The receptors originated from an adult with an advanced solid tumor such as melanoma, head and neck, liver or kidney cancer.

V and J are TRBV6-1 and TRBJ2-3, with 7 bases identical to TRBD2. The V gene end was trimmed by 5 bases and the J gene end by 2 bases; junction bases not matched to a gene: 7. In germline, CDR1 is MNHNS, CDR2 SASEGT. The length of the CDR3 is 15 residues. CDR3: CASSRTSSLTDTQYF. CDR3 coding DNA: TGTGCCAGCAGTAGGACTAGTTCACTCACAGATACGCAGTATTTT.

V usage is TRBV4-1 and J usage is TRBJ1-2; D is unclear. The CDR3 is 14 residues long. Between the trimmed V and J ends, which lost 0 bases and 1 base, there was a span of 6 bases. Germline V gene lookup returns CDR1 MGHRA and CDR2 YSYEKL. The CDR3, as DNA: TGCGCCAGCAGCCAAGATGCGTTTAACTATGGCTACACCTTC. Encoded protein: CASSQDAFNYGYTF.

This chain uses TRBV5-6 with TRBJ2-7, with 7 positions matching TRBD2. With 1 base clipped from V and 0 bases from J, the junction kept 7 bases outside the gene matches. This CDR3 comprises 16 residues. Germline loops: CDR1 SGHDT, CDR2 YYEEEE. DNA of the CDR3: TGTGCCAGCAGCTTGTGGGGGGGACCCATCTCCTACGAGCAGTACTTC. Amino acid sequence: CASSLWGGPISYEQYF.

The count of this clone is one. The chain couples TRBV2 to TRBJ2-7; 8 positions match TRBD2. There are 14 residues in the CDR3. Losses at the gene ends were 6 bases for V and 1 base for J; bases not matched to a gene: 5. Germline V gene sequence: CDR1 SNHLY, CDR2 FYNNEI. The DNA of the CDR3 is TGTGCCAGCAGGCAAGAGCGGGAGTCCTACGAGCAGTACTTC. This sequence encodes CASRQERESYEQYF. Looking up the rest from reference TRBV2 and TRBJ2-7 gives the full variable domain: EPEVTQTPSHQVTQMGQEVILRCVPISNHLYFYWYRQILGQKVEFLVSFYNNEISEKSEIFDDQFSVERPDGSNFTLKIRSTKLEDSAMYFCASRQERESYEQYFGPGTRLTVT.